The 11 T cell receptor beta chains given below trace back to one sample, sequenced in a study of Ad26.COV2.S vaccination and SARS-CoV-2 variants. The treatment is: some 20 received Ad26.COV2.S at low or high dose, single or two shots; a few received placebo; per-sample allocation not given. Day 63 after the first injection of vaccine or placebo was the sampling time. Profiled with immunoSEQ multiplex PCR; TCRdb holds only in-frame clones, not every one. The profile shows just under 250,000 clones, roughly 90% of them singletons. Source: peripheral blood, taken in a trial of Ad26.COV2.S vaccine versus placebo. The receptors here all came from a person between 18 and 59 years old who received the Ad26.COV2.S COVID-19 vaccine or a placebo.

The CDR3 region is CASSQLLAGGYEQYF. CDR3 DNA sequence: TGTGCCAGCAGCCAGTTACTAGCGGGAGGCTACGAGCAGTACTTC. The chain employs TRBV4-2 and TRBJ2-7; 12 bases fit TRBD2. Germline trimming cut 3 bases from V and 3 bases from J; bases unmatched to any gene: 3. The germline gives CDR1 LGHNA, CDR2 YNFKEQ. The CDR3 contains 15 residues.

The chain uses TRBV7-2 and TRBJ2-3; D gene uncertain. There are 14 residues in the CDR3. The germline CDR1 and CDR2 sequences are SGHTA and FQGNSA. Trimming took 5 bases from V and 9 from J, leaving 18 bases between them. CDR3 DNA: TGTGCCAGCAGCGGCTCACCCGGGCTGTACACGCAGTATTTT. It translates to CASSGSPGLYTQYF.

To note about this clone: One junction end does not reproduce the germline sequence, and a read error may be involved. The J gene is TRBJ2-2, the V gene TRBV30, with 10 bases matching TRBD2. The CDR3 has 18 amino acids. Germline V CDR1 and CDR2: GTSNPN, SVGIG (reference sequence). CDR3 in DNA: TGTGCCCGGAGTGCTGGGGTTGCTAGCGGGAGTAGAGCCGGGGAGCTGTTTTTT. As protein: CARSAGVASGSRAGELFF.

Written as DNA, the CDR3 is TGCGCCAGCGGGCGACAGGGAGATACGCAGTATTTT. Protein sequence: CASGRQGDTQYF. The chain joins TRBV23-1 to TRBJ2-3; 7 nucleotides line up with TRBD1. TRBV23-1 is labeled an ORF, and its function is uncertain. The CDR3 sequence is 12 residues long. After removal of 8 bases from V and 5 bases from J, the junction contained 4 bases not matched to a gene.

The gene calls are TRBV5-1 and TRBJ2-7; D not certain. The ends were cut back, 0 bases at V and 0 bases at J, with 13 bases in the middle. The CDR3 is made up of 16 amino acids. Germline V gene sequence: CDR1 SGHRS, CDR2 YFSETQ. Here the CDR3 DNA reads TGCGCCAGCAGCTTGGCTCCAGCGCCTAGCTCCTACGAGCAGTACTTC. It translates to CASSLAPAPSSYEQYF.

CDR3 sequence (DNA): TGCGCCAGCAGCCAAGATCGGGGTGTCTCAGATACGCAGTATTTT. Amino acid sequence: CASSQDRGVSDTQYF. This chain uses TRBV4-3 with TRBJ2-3, with D perhaps TRBD2 (5 bases). V lost 0 bases and J 4 bases, leaving 11 bases between the germline ends. The CDR3 spans 15 residues. Looked up from germline, CDR1 is LGHNA and CDR2 is YSLEER.

The chain combines TRBV15 with TRBJ2-3, with TRBD2 identical over 8 bases. The germline CDR1 and CDR2 sequences are LNHNV and YYDKDF (reference sequence). V lost 6 bases and J lost 6; bases outside the gene matches: 14. The CDR3 contains 16 residues. The CDR3 nucleotides are TGTGCCACCAGAGGGAGCCGGGGGGGCCGGTCGGATACGCAGTATTTT. Its translation is CATRGSRGGRSDTQYF.

The chain is built from TRBV6-5 and TRBJ2-7, with TRBD1 matching 8 bases. Germline lookup yields CDR1 MNHEY and CDR2 SVGAGI. The length of the CDR3 is 15 residues. V was clipped by 2 bases and J by 1 base; unmatched bases: 4. CDR3 sequence reads: CASSYGQGASYEQYF. The CDR3 DNA follows: TGTGCCAGCAGTTACGGGCAGGGGGCATCCTACGAGCAGTACTTC.

V gene TRBV6-5 combines with J gene TRBJ2-4; the match to TRBD2 covers 11 bases. This CDR3 is 12 amino acids long. V was clipped by 7 bases and J by 12 bases; unmatched bases: 5. The germline V gene encodes CDR1 MNHEY and CDR2 SVGAGI. The DNA for the CDR3 is TGTGCCAGCACTGGGACTAGCGGTACTCAGTACTTC. It translates to CASTGTSGTQYF.

The chain is built from TRBV28 and TRBJ1-6, with D perhaps matching TRBD1 (5 bases). The V gene lost 5 bases and the J gene lost 0 bases, with 14 bases spanning the gap. The CDR3 runs 17 residues. Germline CDR1 reads MDHEN; CDR2 reads SYDVKM. The CDR3 region is CASSLRGRSSYNSPLHF. The CDR3 DNA follows: TGTGCCAGCAGTCTAAGGGGACGTAGCTCCTATAATTCACCCCTCCACTTT. Full variable domain (remainder filled in from reference TRBV28 and TRBJ1-6): DVKVTQSSRYLVKRTGEKVFLECVQDMDHENMFWYRQDPGLGLRLIYFSYDVKMKEKGDIPEGYSVSREKKERFSLILESASTNQTSMYLCASSLRGRSSYNSPLHFGNGTRLTVT.

The chain is built from TRBV19 and TRBJ1-5; 9 bases align to TRBD1. V shed 7 bases, J shed 7 bases, and the junction held 8 bases outside the gene matches. This CDR3 is built from 14 residues. Germline V gene lookup returns CDR1 LNHDA and CDR2 SQIVND (reference sequence). CDR3 in amino acids: CASTSTGGLQPQHF. CDR3 sequence (DNA): TGTGCCAGTACCTCGACAGGGGGGTTACAGCCCCAGCATTTT.